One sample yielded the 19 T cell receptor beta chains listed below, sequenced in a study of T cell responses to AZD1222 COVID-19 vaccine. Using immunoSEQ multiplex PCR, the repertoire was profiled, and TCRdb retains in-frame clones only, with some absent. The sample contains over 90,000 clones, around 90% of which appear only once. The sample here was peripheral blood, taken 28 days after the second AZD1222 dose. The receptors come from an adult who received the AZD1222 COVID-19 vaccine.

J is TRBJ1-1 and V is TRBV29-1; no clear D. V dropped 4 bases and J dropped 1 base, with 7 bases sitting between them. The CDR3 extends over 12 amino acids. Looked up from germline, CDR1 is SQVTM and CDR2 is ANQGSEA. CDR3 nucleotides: TGCAGCGTTGTCGTCCAGAACACTGAAGCTTTCTTT. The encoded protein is CSVVVQNTEAFF. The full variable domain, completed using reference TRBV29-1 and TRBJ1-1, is SAVISQKPSRDICQRGTSLTIQCQVDSQVTMMFWYRQQPGQSLTLIATANQGSEATYESGFVIDKFPISRPNLTFSTLTVSNMSPEDSSIYLCSVVVQNTEAFFGQGTRLTVV.

The CDR3 DNA reads as TGTGCCAGCAGCCAATTACGAGGAAACTATGGCTACACCTTC. Translating gives CASSQLRGNYGYTF. V usage is TRBV14 and J usage is TRBJ1-2, with D uncertain. The CDR3 consists of 14 residues. V was shortened by 2 bases and J by 2 bases, with 9 bases between the two germline ends. Germline CDR1 is SGHDN and CDR2 is FVKESK.

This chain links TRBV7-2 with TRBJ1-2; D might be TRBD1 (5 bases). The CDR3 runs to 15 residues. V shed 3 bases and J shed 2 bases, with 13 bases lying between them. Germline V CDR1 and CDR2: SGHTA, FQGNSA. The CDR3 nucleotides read TGTGCCAGCAGCTTGGATTACAGGAACAACTATGGCTACACCTTC. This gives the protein CASSLDYRNNYGYTF. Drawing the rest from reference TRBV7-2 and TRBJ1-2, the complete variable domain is GAGVSQSPSNKVTEKGKDVELRCDPISGHTALYWYRQSLGQGLEFLIYFQGNSAPDKSGLPSDRFSAERTGGSVSTLTIQRTQQEDSAVYLCASSLDYRNNYGYTFGSGTRLTVV.

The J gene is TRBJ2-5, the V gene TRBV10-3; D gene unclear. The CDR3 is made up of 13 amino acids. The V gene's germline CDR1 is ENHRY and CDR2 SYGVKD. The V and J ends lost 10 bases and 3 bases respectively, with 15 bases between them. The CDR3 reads CASGAAAEETQYF. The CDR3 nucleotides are TGTGCCAGCGGCGCAGCTGCTGAAGAGACCCAGTACTTC.

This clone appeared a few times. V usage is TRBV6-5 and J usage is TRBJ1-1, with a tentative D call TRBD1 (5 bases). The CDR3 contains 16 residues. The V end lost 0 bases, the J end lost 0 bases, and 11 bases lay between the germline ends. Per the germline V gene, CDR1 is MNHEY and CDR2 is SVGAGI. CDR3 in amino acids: CASSYSGGNMNTEAFF. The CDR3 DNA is TGTGCCAGCAGTTACTCGGGGGGTAACATGAACACTGAAGCTTTCTTT.

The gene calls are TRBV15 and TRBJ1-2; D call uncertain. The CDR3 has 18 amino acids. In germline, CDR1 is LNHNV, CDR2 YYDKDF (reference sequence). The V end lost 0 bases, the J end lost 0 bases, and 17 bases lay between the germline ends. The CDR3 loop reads CATSRDGDQLLTNYGYTF. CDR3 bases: TGTGCCACCAGCAGAGATGGAGATCAGCTGCTCACTAACTATGGCTACACCTTC.

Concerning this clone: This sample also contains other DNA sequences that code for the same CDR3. As DNA, the CDR3 is TGTGCCAGCAATCCGACAGGCTCCAATCAGCCCCAGCATTTT. It is translated as CASNPTGSNQPQHF. The chain employs TRBV6-5 and TRBJ1-5; tentative D call: TRBD1 (6 bases). Per germline, CDR1 MNHEY and CDR2 SVGAGI. This CDR3 is 14 amino acids long. The germline V and J ends were trimmed by 7 bases and 3 bases, with 13 bases remaining between them.

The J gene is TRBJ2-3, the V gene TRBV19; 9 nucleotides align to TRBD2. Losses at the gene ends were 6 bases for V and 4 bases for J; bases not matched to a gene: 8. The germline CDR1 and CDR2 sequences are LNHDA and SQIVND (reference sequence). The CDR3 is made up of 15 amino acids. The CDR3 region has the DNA TGTGCCAGTAGCCCTCTCGCGGGGGGGTCAGATACGCAGTATTTT. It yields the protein CASSPLAGGSDTQYF.

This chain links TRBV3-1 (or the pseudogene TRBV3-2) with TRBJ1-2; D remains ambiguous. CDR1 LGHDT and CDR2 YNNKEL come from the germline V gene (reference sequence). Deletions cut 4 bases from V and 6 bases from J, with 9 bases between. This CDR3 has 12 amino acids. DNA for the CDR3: TGTGCCAGCAGCCTTTGGGGAAATGGCTACACCTTC. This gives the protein CASSLWGNGYTF.

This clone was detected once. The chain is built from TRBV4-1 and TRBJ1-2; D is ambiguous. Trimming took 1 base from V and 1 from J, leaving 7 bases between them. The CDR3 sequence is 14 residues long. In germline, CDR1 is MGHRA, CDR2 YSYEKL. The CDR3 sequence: CASSQVGINYGYTF. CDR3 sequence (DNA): TGCGCCAGCAGCCAAGTTGGCATTAACTATGGCTACACCTTC.

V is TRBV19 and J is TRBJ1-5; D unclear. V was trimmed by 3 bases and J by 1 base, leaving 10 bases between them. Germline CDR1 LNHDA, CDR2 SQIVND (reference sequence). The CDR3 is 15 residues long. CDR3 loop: CASSIIASSNQPQHF. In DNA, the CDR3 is TGTGCCAGTAGTATTATAGCCAGCAGCAATCAGCCCCAGCATTTT.

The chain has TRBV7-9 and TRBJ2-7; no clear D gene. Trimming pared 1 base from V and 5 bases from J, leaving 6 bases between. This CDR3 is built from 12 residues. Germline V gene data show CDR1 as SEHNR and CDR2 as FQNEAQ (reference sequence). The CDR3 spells CASSLGVHEQYF. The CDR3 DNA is TGTGCCAGCAGCTTAGGGGTCCACGAGCAGTACTTC.

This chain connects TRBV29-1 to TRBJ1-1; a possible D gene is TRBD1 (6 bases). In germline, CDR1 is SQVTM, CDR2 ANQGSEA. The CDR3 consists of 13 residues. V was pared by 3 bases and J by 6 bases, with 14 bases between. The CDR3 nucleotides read TGCAGCGTTGATCTACAGGGTGGGCCTGAAGCTTTCTTT. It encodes CSVDLQGGPEAFF. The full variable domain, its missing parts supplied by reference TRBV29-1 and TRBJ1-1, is SAVISQKPSRDICQRGTSLTIQCQVDSQVTMMFWYRQQPGQSLTLIATANQGSEATYESGFVIDKFPISRPNLTFSTLTVSNMSPEDSSIYLCSVDLQGGPEAFFGQGTRLTVV.

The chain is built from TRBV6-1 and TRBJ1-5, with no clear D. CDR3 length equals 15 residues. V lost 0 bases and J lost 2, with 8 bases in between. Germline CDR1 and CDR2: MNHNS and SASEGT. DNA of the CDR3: TGTGCCAGCAGTGAAGCGAACGGGGGCAATCAGCCCCAGCATTTT. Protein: CASSEANGGNQPQHF.

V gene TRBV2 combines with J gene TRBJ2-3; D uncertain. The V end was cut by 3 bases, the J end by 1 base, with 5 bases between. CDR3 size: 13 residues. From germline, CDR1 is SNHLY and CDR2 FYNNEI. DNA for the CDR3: TGTGCCAGCAGTGATATGGGCACAGATACGCAGTATTTT. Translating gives CASSDMGTDTQYF. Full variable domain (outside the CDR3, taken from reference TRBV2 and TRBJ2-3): EPEVTQTPSHQVTQMGQEVILRCVPISNHLYFYWYRQILGQKVEFLVSFYNNEISEKSEIFDDQFSVERPDGSNFTLKIRSTKLEDSAMYFCASSDMGTDTQYFGPGTRLTVL.

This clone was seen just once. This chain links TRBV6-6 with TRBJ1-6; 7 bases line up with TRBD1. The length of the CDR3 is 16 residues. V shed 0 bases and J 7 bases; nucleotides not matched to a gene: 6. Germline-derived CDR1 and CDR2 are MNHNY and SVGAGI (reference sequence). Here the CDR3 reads CASSYSTGTGNSPLHF. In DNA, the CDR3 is TGTGCCAGCAGTTACTCGACAGGGACTGGGAATTCACCCCTCCACTTT.

The CDR3 DNA follows: TGCAGCGTTGAACTGGGACAGGGGGCAGGCGAGCAGTACTTC. Its protein product is CSVELGQGAGEQYF. The rearrangement joins TRBV29-1 to TRBJ2-7, with 12 nucleotides matching TRBD1. This CDR3 spans 14 amino acids. V trimming: 2 bases; J trimming: 6 bases; junction bases outside the gene matches: 5. The germline gives CDR1 SQVTM, CDR2 ANQGSEA.

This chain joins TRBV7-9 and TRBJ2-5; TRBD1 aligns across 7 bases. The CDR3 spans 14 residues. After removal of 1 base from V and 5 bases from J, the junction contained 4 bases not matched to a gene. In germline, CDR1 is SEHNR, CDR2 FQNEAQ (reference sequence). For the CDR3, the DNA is TGTGCCAGCAGCTTAGGACAGGGTTTGGAGACCCAGTACTTC. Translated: CASSLGQGLETQYF.

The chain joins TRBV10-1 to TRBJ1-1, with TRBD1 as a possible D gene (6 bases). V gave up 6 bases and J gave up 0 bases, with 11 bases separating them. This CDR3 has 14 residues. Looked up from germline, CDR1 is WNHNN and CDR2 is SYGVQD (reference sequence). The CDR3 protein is CASRVRGLNTEAFF. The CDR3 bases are TGCGCCAGCAGAGTCAGGGGTTTGAACACTGAAGCTTTCTTT.